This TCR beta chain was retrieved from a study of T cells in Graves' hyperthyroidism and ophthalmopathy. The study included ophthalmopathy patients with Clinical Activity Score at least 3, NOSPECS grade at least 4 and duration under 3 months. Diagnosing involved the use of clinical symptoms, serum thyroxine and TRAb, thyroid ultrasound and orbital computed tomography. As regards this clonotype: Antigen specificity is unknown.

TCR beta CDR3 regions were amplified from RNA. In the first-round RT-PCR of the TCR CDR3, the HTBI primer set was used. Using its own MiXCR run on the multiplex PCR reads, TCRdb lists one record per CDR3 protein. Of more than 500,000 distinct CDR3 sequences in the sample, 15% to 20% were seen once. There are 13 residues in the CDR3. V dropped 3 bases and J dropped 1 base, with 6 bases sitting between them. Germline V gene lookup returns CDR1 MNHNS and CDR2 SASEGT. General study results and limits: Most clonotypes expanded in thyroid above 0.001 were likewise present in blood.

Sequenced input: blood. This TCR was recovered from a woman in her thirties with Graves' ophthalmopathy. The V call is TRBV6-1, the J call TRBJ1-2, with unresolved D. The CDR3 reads CASSEGSNYGYTF. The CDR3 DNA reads TGTGCCAGCAGTGAGGGCAGTAACTATGGCTACACCTTC.